This T cell receptor beta chain appears in the sequencing data of a study of blood T cell repertoires in COVID-19. Study overall: Nucleic acid was either cDNA or gDNA, and it came from T cells, B-cell-depleted T cells, or PBMCs.

This CDR3 contains 12 residues. Germline loops: CDR1 MDHEN, CDR2 SYDVKM. V dropped 5 bases and J dropped 4 bases, with 9 bases sitting between them. The table came from immunoSEQ multiplex PCR; TCRdb's copy has only in-frame clones and leaves some out. Altogether 110,000 or so clones are present, 80% to 85% being singletons, with the ten largest covering 15%. This clone was detected only a few times. The chain carries TRBV28 and TRBJ2-7; possibly TRBD1 for D (5 bases). Sequencing was carried out using peripheral blood. The sequence derives from a woman over 75 with acute or convalescent COVID-19. CDR3 sequence reads: CASSRREYEQYF. CDR3 DNA: TGTGCCAGCAGTCGCAGGGAATACGAGCAGTACTTC.